These T cell receptor beta chains were read from a single sample in a study of cytomegalovirus exposure and HLA in healthy donors. Here immunoSEQ multiplex PCR was the method, and the copy in TCRdb shows in-frame clones only, minus some. Here the sample spans about 74,000 clones, about three quarters being singletons. Sequencing was performed on PBMCs. The receptor set was obtained from a woman in her thirties or forties in good health and CMV-seropositive. Each CDR3 is given with its conserved first and last residue. D genes are given only for firm matches. Not every row has a clone size; where given, it reads once, few, many or a size class.

J gene,D gene,V gene,clone size,CDR3 protein,CDR3 DNA
TRBJ2-7,TRBD2,TRBV6-1,once,CASSREGFSYEQYF,TGTGCCAGCTCGCGGGAGGGGTTCTCCTACGAGCAGTACTTC
TRBJ2-1,TRBD2,TRBV30,-,CAWSREVFEQFF,TGTGCCTGGAGTCGGGAGGTTTTTGAGCAGTTCTTC
TRBJ1-3,-,TRBV9,once,CASSVQGIGNTIYF,TGTGCCAGCAGCGTGCAGGGGATAGGAAACACCATATATTTT
TRBJ1-5,TRBD1,TRBV29-1,-,CSAGTGGSNQPQHF,TGCAGCGCCGGGACAGGGGGCAGCAATCAGCCCCAGCATTTT
TRBJ2-6,-,TRBV28,-,CASSLPPLGGANVLTF,TGTGCCAGCAGTTTGCCCCCCCTCGGTGGGGCCAACGTCCTGACTTTC
TRBJ1-2,-,TRBV5-8,-,CASSLVVIYGYTF,TGTGCCAGCAGCTTGGTAGTTATCTATGGCTACACCTTC
TRBJ2-7,TRBD1,TRBV19,-,CASSDQGESYEQYF,TGTGCCAGTAGTGACCAGGGGGAGTCCTACGAGCAGTACTTC
TRBJ1-2,-,TRBV10-2,-,CASSGSYGYTF,TGCGCCAGCAGTGGCAGCTATGGCTACACCTTC
TRBJ2-7,TRBD1,TRBV6-4,-,CASSEGLGTGPNEQYF,TGTGCCAGCAGCGAAGGCCTCGGGACAGGGCCAAACGAGCAGTACTTC
TRBJ1-4,-,TRBV7-9,-,CSSSSSGGDEKLFF,TGTTCCAGCAGCTCTTCGGGGGGGGATGAAAAACTGTTTTTT
TRBJ2-7,-,TRBV21-1,-,CARAGEKGLAISYEQYF,TGTGCCAGGGCGGGGGAGAAGGGACTAGCAATTTCCTACGAGCAGTACTTC
TRBJ1-1,-,TRBV27,-,CASSPRRGTEAFF,TGTGCCAGCAGTCCACGGAGGGGAACCGAAGCTTTCTTT
TRBJ1-3,-,TRBV6-6,few,CASSSQGGNTIYF,TGTGCCAGCAGTTCTCAGGGCGGAAACACCATATATTTT
TRBJ2-1,TRBD1,TRBV2,-,CASTSDRAYNEQFF,TGTGCCAGCACATCGGACAGGGCCTACAATGAGCAGTTCTTC
TRBJ2-3,TRBD1,TRBV18,once,CATFRDRASDTQYF,TGTGCCACCTTCCGGGACAGGGCCTCAGATACGCAGTATTTT
TRBJ1-2,-,TRBV6-1,-,CASRETYDYGYPF,TGTGCCAGCAGGGAGACCTATGACTATGGCTACCCCTTC
TRBJ1-1,TRBD1,TRBV28,once,CASISGQGDTEAFF,TGTGCCAGCATCTCAGGACAGGGGGACACTGAAGCTTTCTTT
TRBJ1-5,-,TRBV6-1,-,CASSEGGHYQPQHF,TGTGCCAGCAGTGAAGGGGGGCACTATCAGCCCCAGCATTTT
TRBJ1-2,TRBD1,TRBV7-3,-,CASSLSGGAGYGYTF,TGTGCCAGCAGCCTGTCAGGGGGCGCGGGCTATGGCTACACCTTC
TRBJ1-1,-,TRBV2,-,CASSLTGGLNTEAFF,TGTGCCAGCAGTCTGACAGGTGGATTGAACACTGAAGCTTTCTTT
TRBJ2-7,TRBD1,TRBV18,once,CASSPGQPNYEQYF,TGTGCCAGCTCACCGGGACAGCCTAATTACGAGCAGTACTTC
TRBJ1-6,-,TRBV30,-,CALETGGNSPLHF,TGTGCCCTAGAGACCGGAGGGAATTCACCCCTCCACTTT
TRBJ1-4,-,TRBV6-1,-,CASSQARRGSNEKLFF,TGTGCCAGCAGTCAAGCCCGCAGGGGAAGTAATGAAAAACTGTTTTTT
TRBJ2-7,TRBD2,TRBV5-1,-,CASRPTIGLAGTLEQYF,TGCGCCAGCAGACCCACTATAGGACTAGCGGGAACTCTCGAGCAGTACTTC
TRBJ1-6,-,TRBV5-4,-,CASSLSPERRSPLHF,TGTGCCAGCAGCTTGAGTCCTGAGCGAAGGTCACCCCTCCACTTT
TRBJ2-3,TRBD2,TRBV7-2,-,CASSRSGLARDTQYF,TGTGCCAGCAGCCGAAGCGGACTAGCTCGCGATACGCAGTATTTT
TRBJ1-6,-,TRBV6-5,-,CASSYSKLSYNSPLHF,TGTGCCAGCAGTTACTCGAAGCTCTCCTATAATTCACCCCTCCACTTT
TRBJ1-4,-,TRBV28,few,CASSPQGSTNEKLFF,TGTGCCAGCAGTCCGCAGGGGTCGACTAATGAAAAACTGTTTTTT
TRBJ2-7,-,TRBV11-2,-,CASSSGSGPHYEQYF,TGTGCCAGCAGCTCGGGATCCGGGCCCCACTACGAGCAGTACTTC
TRBJ2-7,-,TRBV10-2,-,CASSTPAERSYEQYF,TGCGCCAGCAGTACTCCAGCGGAACGCTCCTACGAGCAGTACTTC
TRBJ2-5,TRBD2,TRBV7-3,-,CASSLGAGVEETQYF,TGTGCCAGCAGCTTAGGTGCGGGGGTGGAAGAGACCCAGTACTTC
TRBJ1-3,-,TRBV5-1,-,CASSLQGAGTGNTIYF,TGCGCCAGCAGCCTGCAGGGCGCAGGAACTGGAAACACCATATATTTT
TRBJ1-1,-,TRBV11-2,-,CASSLGGPTEAFF,TGTGCCAGCAGCCTGGGGGGGCCGACTGAAGCTTTCTTT
TRBJ2-6,-,TRBV28,-,CASSRSLPGANVLTF,TGTGCCAGCAGTCGTTCCCTCCCGGGGGCCAACGTCCTGACTTTC
TRBJ1-2,-,TRBV6-5,-,CASSYDKSFYGYPF,TGTGCCAGCAGTTACGACAAAAGCTTCTATGGCTACCCCTTC
TRBJ1-6,TRBD1,TRBV4-3,-,CASSQESGQGNSPLHF,TGCGCCAGCAGCCAAGAATCCGGACAGGGTAATTCACCCCTCCACTTT
TRBJ1-4,-,TRBV5-1,-,CASSKQGYNNEKLFF,TGCGCCAGCAGCAAACAGGGTTACAATAATGAAAAACTGTTTTTT
TRBJ2-7,-,TRBV5-6,-,CASSLGQSYEQYF,TGTGCCAGCAGCTTGGGACAGTCCTACGAGCAGTACTTC
TRBJ2-7,TRBD1,TRBV6-1,-,CASSEAGQGFPGEQYF,TGTGCCAGCAGTGAAGCGGGACAGGGGTTCCCTGGGGAGCAGTACTTC
TRBJ2-7,TRBD2,TRBV6-6,-,CASSPWTSGTLYEQYF,TGTGCCAGCAGTCCATGGACTAGCGGGACCCTCTACGAGCAGTACTTC
TRBJ1-2,TRBD1,TRBV27,-,CASRGQLMGNGYPF,TGTGCCAGCAGGGGACAGTTAATGGGGAATGGCTACCCCTTC
TRBJ1-1,TRBD1,TRBV10-3,-,CAISTGGSGTEAFF,TGTGCCATCAGTACAGGGGGCTCTGGCACTGAAGCTTTCTTT
TRBJ2-1,-,TRBV5-1,once,CASSSLLSGAHDEQFF,TGCGCCAGCAGCTCCCTTCTCTCTGGGGCGCACGATGAGCAGTTCTTC
TRBJ1-1,-,TRBV4-1,few,CASSKDTVNTEAFF,TGCGCCAGCAGCAAGGACACCGTGAACACTGAAGCTTTCTTT
TRBJ2-1,-,TRBV18,-,CASSQRGGYNEQFF,TGTGCCAGCTCACAAAGGGGGGGTTACAATGAGCAGTTCTTC
TRBJ1-2,-,TRBV6-5,-,CASAGRGYGYTF,TGTGCCAGCGCGGGACGGGGGTATGGCTACACCTTC
TRBJ1-5,-,TRBV6-5,-,CASSPYQGQPQHF,TGTGCCAGCAGTCCATACCAGGGGCAGCCCCAGCATTTT
TRBJ2-3,TRBD1,TRBV18,-,CASSFSGQGVSTDTQYF,TGTGCCAGCTCTTTTTCCGGACAGGGAGTGAGCACAGATACGCAGTATTTT
TRBJ2-5,-,TRBV2,few,CASSVEGEETQYF,TGTGCCAGCAGTGTAGAGGGAGAAGAGACCCAGTACTTC
TRBJ1-1,-,TRBV12-5,-,CASGQQMNTEAFF,TGTGCTAGTGGTCAACAGATGAACACTGAAGCTTTCTTT
TRBJ1-1,TRBD1,TRBV7-2,few,CASSFTGAMNTEAFF,TGTGCCAGCAGCTTCACAGGGGCCATGAACACTGAAGCTTTCTTT
TRBJ1-2,TRBD1,TRBV15,-,CATSRGQGLYGYTF,TGTGCCACCAGCCGCGGACAGGGTTTATATGGCTACACCTTC
TRBJ1-3,-,TRBV14,-,CASSQDSVRRTIYF,TGTGCCAGCAGCCAAGATTCGGTACGGAGGACCATATATTTT
TRBJ2-5,-,TRBV5-1,once,CASSAKATAGKETQYF,TGCGCCAGCAGTGCAAAAGCGACGGCGGGAAAAGAGACCCAGTACTTC
TRBJ2-1,-,TRBV29-1,few,CSVEERGTGGLYNEQFF,TGCAGCGTTGAAGAGCGGGGCACCGGCGGGCTATACAATGAGCAGTTCTTC
TRBJ1-3,-,TRBV7-9,-,CASSFETGNTIYF,TGTGCCAGCAGCTTCGAGACTGGAAACACCATATATTTT
TRBJ2-7,TRBD2,TRBV29-1,-,CSVEGLRGGYEQYF,TGCAGCGTTGAAGGGTTGCGGGGGGGCTACGAGCAGTACTTC